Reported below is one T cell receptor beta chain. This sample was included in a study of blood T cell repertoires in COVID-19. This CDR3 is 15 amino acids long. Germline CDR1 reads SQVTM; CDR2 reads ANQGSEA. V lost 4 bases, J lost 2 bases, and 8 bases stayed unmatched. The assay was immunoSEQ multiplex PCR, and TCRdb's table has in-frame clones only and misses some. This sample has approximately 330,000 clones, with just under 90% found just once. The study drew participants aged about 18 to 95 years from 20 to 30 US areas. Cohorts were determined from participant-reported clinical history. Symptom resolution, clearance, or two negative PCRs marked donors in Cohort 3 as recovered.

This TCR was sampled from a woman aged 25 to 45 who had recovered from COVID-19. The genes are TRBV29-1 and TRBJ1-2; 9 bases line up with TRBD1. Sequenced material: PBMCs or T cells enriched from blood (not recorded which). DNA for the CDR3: TGCAGCGTTGGGCGGGACAGGGTTGGGAACTATGGCTACACCTTC. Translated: CSVGRDRVGNYGYTF.